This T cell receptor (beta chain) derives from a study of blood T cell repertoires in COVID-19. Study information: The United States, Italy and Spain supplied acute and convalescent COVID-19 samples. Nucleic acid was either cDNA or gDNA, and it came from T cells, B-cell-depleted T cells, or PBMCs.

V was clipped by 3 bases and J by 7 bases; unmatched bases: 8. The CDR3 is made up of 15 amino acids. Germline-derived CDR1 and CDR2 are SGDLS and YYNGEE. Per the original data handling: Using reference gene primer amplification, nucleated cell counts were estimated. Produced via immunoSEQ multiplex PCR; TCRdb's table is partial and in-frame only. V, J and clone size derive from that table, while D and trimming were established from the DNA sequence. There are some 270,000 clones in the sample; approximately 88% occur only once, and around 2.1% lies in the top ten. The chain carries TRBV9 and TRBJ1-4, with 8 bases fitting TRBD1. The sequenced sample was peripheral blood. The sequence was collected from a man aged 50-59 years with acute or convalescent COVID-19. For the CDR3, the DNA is TGTGCCAGCAGCGAATGGGACAGGCCTTCTGAAAAACTGTTTTTT. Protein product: CASSEWDRPSEKLFF. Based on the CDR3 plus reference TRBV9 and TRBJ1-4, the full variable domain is DSGVTQTPKHLITATGQRVTLRCSPRSGDLSVYWYQQSLDQGLQFLIQYYNGEERAKGNILERFSAQQFPDLHSELNLSSLELGDSALYFCASSEWDRPSEKLFFGSGTQLSVL.